Below, 12 T cell receptor beta chains from the same sample are listed, as sequenced in a study of cytomegalovirus exposure and HLA in healthy donors (dated by TCRdb to the late 2010s). Library creation used the immunoSEQ multiplex PCR assay. The multiplex PCR relied on a mix of 60 forward primers for TCR Vbeta segments and 13 reverse primers for TCR Jbeta segments. Sourced from immuneACCESS, this table was stored by TCRdb with only in-frame sequences that have V and J called. A share of the clones is absent; for the studies checked, an unresolved V gene accounts for under half, and the remainder has no known explanation. The sample table holds around 230,000 clones, of which 82% were seen once. The ten largest clones represent about 6.1% of the sample. Sequenced sample: PBMCs. These receptors were obtained from a man aged 40-55 years in good health and CMV-seropositive.

This clone was observed a handful of times. V and J are TRBV5-1 and TRBJ2-4; TRBD1 might be the D (7 bases). The V end lost 5 bases, the J end lost 4 bases, and 16 bases lay between the germline ends. Germline lookup yields CDR1 SGHRS and CDR2 YFSETQ. The CDR3 is 15 residues long. Here the CDR3 DNA reads TGCGCCAGCAGGGATAATCAGGGGGGAAAAAACATTCAGTACTTC. It specifies CASRDNQGGKNIQYF.

This clone showed up just once. The chain recombines TRBV7-9 with TRBJ1-4; 11 bases map to TRBD1. CDR1 is SEHNR, CDR2 FQNEAQ, per germline (reference sequence). This CDR3 comprises 14 residues. With 5 bases clipped from V and 12 bases from J, the junction kept 8 bases outside the gene matches. The chain's CDR3 is CASSPRDRGRELFF. The CDR3 nucleotides read TGTGCCAGCAGCCCCCGGGACAGGGGGAGGGAACTGTTTTTT.

The V call is TRBV15, the J call TRBJ1-1; D unresolved. The CDR3 extends over 13 amino acids. CDR1 and CDR2 (germline): LNHNV, YYDKDF (reference sequence). The V and J ends lost 1 base and 1 base respectively, with 4 bases between them. DNA of the CDR3: TGTGCCACCAGCAGAGGGCCGAACACTGAAGCTTTCTTT. As protein: CATSRGPNTEAFF.

In its sample, this clone was seen once. The genes are TRBV5-4 and TRBJ1-1, with 10 bases matching TRBD1. With 4 bases clipped from V and 1 base from J, the junction kept 7 bases outside the gene matches. This CDR3 has 16 residues. The V gene's germline CDR1 is SGHNT and CDR2 YYREEE (reference sequence). The CDR3 protein is CASSRGQGMGNTEAFF. DNA of the CDR3: TGTGCCAGCAGCCGGGGACAGGGGATGGGGAACACTGAAGCTTTCTTT.

The rearrangement uses TRBV9 and TRBJ2-2; 13 bases fit TRBD2. CDR3 length equals 14 residues. V lost 7 bases to trimming and J lost 7 bases; unmatched junction nucleotides: 4. Germline assignment: CDR1 SGDLS and CDR2 YYNGEE. DNA of the CDR3: TGTGCCAGCCGGACTAGCGGGAGTGGCGGGGAGCTGTTTTTT. This codes for CASRTSGSGGELFF.

The V gene is TRBV7-7, the J gene TRBJ2-2, with D possibly being TRBD2 (6 bases). Between the trimmed V and J ends, which lost 1 base and 6 bases, there was a span of 6 bases. CDR1 is SSHAT and CDR2 is FNYEAQ in the germline V gene (reference sequence). This CDR3 region has 13 residues. DNA for the CDR3: TGTGCCAGCAGCTTAGGGAGGGCCGGGGAGCTGTTTTTT. This encodes CASSLGRAGELFF.

The chain has TRBV11-1 and TRBJ2-5, with 10 bases matching TRBD2. CDR3 length equals 14 residues. Germline V gene data show CDR1 as SGHAT and CDR2 as FQDESV (reference sequence). V lost 8 bases and J lost 3; bases outside the gene matches: 6. The CDR3 region has the DNA TGTGCCAGCTCGACGCTAGCGGGAGAAGAGACCCAGTACTTC. Its protein product is CASSTLAGEETQYF. Full variable domain (rest looked up from reference TRBV11-1 and TRBJ2-5): EAEVAQSPRYKITEKSQAVAFWCDPISGHATLYWYRQILGQGPELLVQFQDESVVDDSQLPKDRFSAERLKGVDSTLKIQPAELGDSAMYLCASSTLAGEETQYFGPGTRLLVL.

This sequence joins TRBV6-1 and TRBJ1-2; 7 nucleotides agree with TRBD1. This CDR3 spans 15 amino acids. CDR1 and CDR2 (germline): MNHNS, SASEGT. V shed 4 bases and J 2 bases; nucleotides not matched to a gene: 7. The CDR3 loop reads CASSVTGTANYGYTF. The CDR3 bases are TGTGCCAGCAGTGTAACCGGGACAGCGAACTATGGCTACACCTTC.

This sequence joins TRBV5-1 and TRBJ2-1; weak D call: TRBD2 (6 bases). Germline V gene data show CDR1 as SGHRS and CDR2 as YFSETQ. Trimming removed 2 bases at V and 8 bases at J, with 14 bases between. There are 14 residues in the CDR3. The CDR3 loop is CASSFGRSGDEQFF. As DNA, the CDR3 is TGCGCCAGCAGCTTTGGGAGGTCTGGGGATGAGCAGTTCTTC.

The chain links TRBV4-1 to TRBJ2-7, with a weak D call TRBD1 (5 bases). This CDR3 spans 17 amino acids. The V end lost 1 base, the J end lost 3 bases, and 19 bases lay between the germline ends. Germline V gene sequence: CDR1 MGHRA, CDR2 YSYEKL. CDR3 in DNA: TGCGCCAGCAGCCAAGGGTTCCAGGGAATAATTAGCTACGAGCAGTACTTC. This translates into CASSQGFQGIISYEQYF.

The J gene is TRBJ2-7, the V gene TRBV6-1; weak D call: TRBD2 (6 bases). This CDR3 has 17 amino acids. The germline CDR1 and CDR2 sequences are MNHNS and SASEGT. Trimming took 1 base from V and 0 from J, leaving 16 bases between them. The DNA of the CDR3 is TGTGCCAGCAGTGAAGTTTTAGGGACTTTTAGCTCCTACGAGCAGTACGTC. As protein: CASSEVLGTFSSYEQYV.

V is TRBV6-5 and J is TRBJ1-1; no clear D gene. From germline, CDR1 is MNHEY and CDR2 SVGAGI. The V and J ends lost 4 bases and 5 bases respectively, with 8 bases between them. The CDR3 extends over 12 amino acids. The CDR3 coding sequence is TGTGCCAGCAGTTCCCTCTCGACTGAAGCTTTCTTT. Translating gives CASSSLSTEAFF.